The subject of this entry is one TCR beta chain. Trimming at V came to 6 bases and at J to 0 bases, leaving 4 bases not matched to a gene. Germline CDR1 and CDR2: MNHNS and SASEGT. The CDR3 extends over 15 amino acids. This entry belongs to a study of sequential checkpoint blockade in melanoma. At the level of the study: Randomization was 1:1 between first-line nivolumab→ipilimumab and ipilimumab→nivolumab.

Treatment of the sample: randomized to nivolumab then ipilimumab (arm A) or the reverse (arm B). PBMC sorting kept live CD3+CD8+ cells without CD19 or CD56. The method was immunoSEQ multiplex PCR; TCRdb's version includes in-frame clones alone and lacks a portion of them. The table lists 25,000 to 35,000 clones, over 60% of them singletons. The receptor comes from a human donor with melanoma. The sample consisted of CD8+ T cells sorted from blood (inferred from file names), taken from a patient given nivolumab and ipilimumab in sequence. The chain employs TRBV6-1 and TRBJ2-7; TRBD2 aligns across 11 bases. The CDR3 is CASSPGLADSYEQYF. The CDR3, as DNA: TGTGCCAGCAGCCCGGGACTAGCGGACTCCTACGAGCAGTACTTC.